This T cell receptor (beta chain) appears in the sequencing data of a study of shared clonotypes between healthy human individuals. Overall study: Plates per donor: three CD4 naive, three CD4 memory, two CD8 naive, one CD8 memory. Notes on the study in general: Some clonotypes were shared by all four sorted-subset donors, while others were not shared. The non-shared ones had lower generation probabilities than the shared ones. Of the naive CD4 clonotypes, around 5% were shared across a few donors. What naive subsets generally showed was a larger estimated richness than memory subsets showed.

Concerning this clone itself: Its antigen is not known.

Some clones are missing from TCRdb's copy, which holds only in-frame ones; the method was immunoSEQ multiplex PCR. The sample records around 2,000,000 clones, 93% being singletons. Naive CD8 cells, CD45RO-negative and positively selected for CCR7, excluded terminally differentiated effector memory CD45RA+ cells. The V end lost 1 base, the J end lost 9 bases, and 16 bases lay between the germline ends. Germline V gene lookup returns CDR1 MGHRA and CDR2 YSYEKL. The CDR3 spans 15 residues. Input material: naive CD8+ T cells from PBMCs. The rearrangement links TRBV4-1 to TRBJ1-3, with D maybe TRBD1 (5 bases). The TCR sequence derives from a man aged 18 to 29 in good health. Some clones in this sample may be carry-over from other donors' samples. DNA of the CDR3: TGCGCCAGCAGCCAAGTGGGTCTAGCGGGACCCACCATATATTTT. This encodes CASSQVGLAGPTIYF.